This T cell receptor beta chain was observed in a study of T cell repertoires in cytomegalovirus infection (dated by TCRdb to 2018 to 2020). Some background on the complete study: Peptide stimulations targeted recently identified HLA-C-restricted CMV epitopes, whose presentation resists viral immunomodulation, together with well-studied HLA-B-restricted epitopes. Donor HLA type was relevant to the analysis, as public TCR beta signatures indicated carriage of CMV infection together with the matching HLA type.

Turning to this clonotype: This receptor's antigen is unknown. Per-base quality was not reported, and no clone a single base away is much larger than it.

This specimen's treatment or condition label, per the study, means: in vitro stimulation with specific CMV peptide epitopes to enrich CMV-specific T cells. The research as a whole found: In both this cohort and an independent 352-donor cohort, the cumulative frequency of public TCR beta family members distinguished carriers of CMV infection plus the relevant HLA type. The ex vivo response was dominated by HLA-C-restricted CMV-specific TCR beta clonotypes, and the single most frequent clonotype in two of eight donors was supplied by these HLA-C-restricted clonotypes.

Including the terminal cysteine and phenylalanine, the CDR3 comprises 15 residues. The retained sequence is limited to the CDR3, 45 bases, with the frame set at the first base. Trimming costs V 3 bases and J 4 bases, and their ends lie 13 bases apart. The instrument was an Illumina HiSeq 1500. TCRdb redid the processing of the public reads, applying fastp at Q25 and MiXCR, and retained in-frame beta chains. Identical CDR3 proteins give one entry, which carries the most common genes and DNA. Present in this sample are about 890,000 distinct CDR3 sequences, approximately 31% of which were seen just once. 13% of the sample comes from the top ten.

The sample in question was cultured CD8+ T cells from PBMCs, obtained from culture after CMV antigen stimulation. The receptor chain draws on TRBV12-3 or TRBV12-4 and TRBJ2-1; the D region may be TRBD1 or TRBD2, each matching 6 bases equally. This clonotype originated in a human donor in good health (CMV status not recorded). Some clones in this sample may be carry-over from other donors' samples. The CDR3 region has the sequence CASSFMQGRYNEQFF. The DNA sequence is TGTGCCAGCAGTTTTATGCAGGGGAGGTACAATGAGCAGTTCTTC.